The sequence of this T cell receptor (beta chain) was determined in a study of blood T cell repertoires in COVID-19. Methods used by the authors: From reference gene primer amplification, estimates of nucleated cell counts were derived. Data came from immunoSEQ multiplex PCR; TCRdb stores just in-frame clones and leaves some out. Clone size and the V and J calls come from that table; the DNA yielded D and trimming. In the table there are around 65,000 clones, around four fifths of which are singletons. Per the germline V gene, CDR1 is SGHDT and CDR2 is YYEEEE. The CDR3 has 15 amino acids. V shed 0 bases, J shed 3 bases, and the junction held 1 base outside the gene matches.

The chain joins TRBV5-6 to TRBJ2-3, with TRBD2 identical over 10 bases. The receptor was derived from a man in his 70s with acute or convalescent COVID-19. The source material was peripheral blood. This CDR3 is CASSLGGLATDTQYF. The DNA of the CDR3 is TGTGCCAGCAGCTTGGGGGGACTAGCGACAGATACGCAGTATTTT.